This T cell receptor beta chain derives from a study of blood T cell repertoires in COVID-19. Study information: The samples span acute and convalescent COVID-19 from the United States, Italy and Spain.

With 4 bases clipped from V and 5 bases from J, the junction kept 6 bases outside the gene matches. The CDR3 covers 15 residues. Looked up from germline, CDR1 is MDHEN and CDR2 is SYDVKM. Some clones are missing from TCRdb's copy, which holds only in-frame ones; the method was immunoSEQ multiplex PCR. Of 200,000 to 250,000 clones detected, less than 90% appear once; the ten largest clones hold 6.2%. Sequenced sample: peripheral blood. The source of this sequence is a man aged 60-69 years with acute or convalescent COVID-19. The rearrangement joins TRBV28 to TRBJ2-5, with 11 bases fitting TRBD1. Here the CDR3 DNA reads TGTGCCAGCAGTTCCCGGACAGGGGGCAGGGAGACCCAGTACTTC. This codes for CASSSRTGGRETQYF.